The next 9 T cell receptor beta chains were all read from a single sample in a study of regulatory T cells in long-lasting Graves disease listed by TCRdb under 2021. The library relied on multiplex PCR. These reads were obtained on an Illumina HiSeq 4000. CDR3 regions were amplified by Arm-PCR with iRepertoire HTBI primers to construct TCR beta libraries. TCRdb passed the public sequencing reads through fastp at Q25 and MiXCR, retaining productive beta sequences. Each record represents a unique CDR3 protein, reported with the most common genes and DNA among its rows. The table for this sample lists hundreds of thousands of distinct CDR3 sequences; 16% of them were counted only once. The top ten clones comprise about 18% of the sample. Explained via the paper, the time point label denotes: newly diagnosed GD, antithyroid drugs for less than 3 months. For both TCR sequencing and RNA sequencing, RNA was extracted from PBMCs in TRIzol.

These sequences were also reported in another study, on T cells in Graves' hyperthyroidism and ophthalmopathy.

The specimen comprised peripheral blood mononuclear cells (PBMCs), sampled at new diagnosis, from a patient treated with antithyroid drugs. Every receptor here comes from a woman aged 25 to 39 with Graves disease. Donor details come from another sample of the same person, matched by shared clones.

The chain joins TRBV27 to TRBJ2-5, with 15 positions matching TRBD2. The DNA end lines up better with TRBJ2-1; the J call may be wrong. The CDR3 is made up of 21 amino acids. CDR1 MNHEY and CDR2 SMNVEV come from the germline V gene (reference sequence). The CDR3 DNA follows: TGTGCCAGCAGTTCGCCTTCAGGACTAGCGGGGGGGGCAACTCGAGGGGGTGAGCAGTTCTTC. This gives the protein CASSSPSGLAGGATRGGEQFF.

The V and J genes are TRBV28 and TRBJ1-6, with 8 bases matching TRBD1. CDR1 is MDHEN, CDR2 SYDVKM, per germline. There are 14 residues in the CDR3. With V trimmed by 8 bases and J by 7 bases, 7 bases remained unmatched. CDR3 loop: CASLRDRFNSPLHF. Here the CDR3 DNA reads TGTGCCAGCCTCCGGGACAGGTTCAATTCACCCCTCCACTTT. Looking up the rest from reference TRBV28 and TRBJ1-6 gives the full variable domain: DVKVTQSSRYLVKRTGEKVFLECVQDMDHENMFWYRQDPGLGLRLIYFSYDVKMKEKGDIPEGYSVSREKKERFSLILESASTNQTSMYLCASLRDRFNSPLHFGNGTRLTVT.

This clonotype was observed a few times. This rearrangement joins TRBV20-1 to TRBJ2-5; TRBD1 might be the D (5 bases). This CDR3 is built from 13 residues. The germline V and J ends were trimmed by 1 base and 5 bases, with 11 bases remaining between them. Germline CDR1 is DFQATT and CDR2 is SNEGSKA (reference sequence). Here the CDR3 reads CSARVTGIETQYF. In DNA form, the CDR3 reads TGCAGTGCTAGAGTTACAGGAATCGAGACCCAGTACTTC.

This clonotype has at least ten counts. The CDR3 spells CSALRGTPGDTQYF. The CDR3, as DNA: TGCAGTGCCCTTCGGGGGACTCCGGGGGATACGCAGTATTTT. The rearrangement joins TRBV20-1 to TRBJ2-3; perhaps TRBD2 as D (6 bases). The CDR3 consists of 14 residues. Germline CDR1 DFQATT, CDR2 SNEGSKA (reference sequence). Trimming removed 6 bases from V and 6 bases from J, with 19 bases in between.

Only a few counts were recorded for this clonotype. The rearrangement uses TRBV6-4 and TRBJ1-1; D not certain. Per germline, CDR1 MRHNA and CDR2 SNTAGT. The CDR3 runs 13 residues. Trimming pared 5 bases from V and 2 bases from J, leaving 9 bases between. The CDR3: CASSYMSNTEAFF. As DNA, the CDR3 is TGTGCCAGCAGTTACATGTCAAACACTGAAGCTTTCTTT.

The chain employs TRBV5-5 and TRBJ2-5; 8 nucleotides agree with TRBD1. Trimming removed 4 bases from V and 1 base from J; junction bases left unmatched: 9. Looked up from germline, CDR1 is SGHKS and CDR2 is YYEKEE (reference sequence). This CDR3 is built from 16 residues. In nucleotides, the CDR3 is TGTGCCAGCAGCGTGCGGGGACAGGACCCCCAAGAGACCCAGTACTTC. It encodes CASSVRGQDPQETQYF. Filled out from reference TRBV5-5 and TRBJ2-5, the complete variable domain reads DAGVTQSPTHLIKTRGQQVTLRCSPISGHKSVSWYQQVLGQGPQFIFQYYEKEERGRGNFPDRFSARQFPNYSSELNVNALLLGDSALYLCASSVRGQDPQETQYFGPGTRLLVL.

The chain employs TRBV7-2 and TRBJ1-1; maybe TRBD1 (5 bases). The CDR3 consists of 15 residues. Per the germline V gene, CDR1 is SGHTA and CDR2 is FQGNSA. Trimming shortened V by 7 bases and J by 4 bases, and 19 bases separated the two germline ends. Written as DNA, the CDR3 is TGTGCCAGCAACTGGGGGGAGGGACTGGGCACTGAAGCTTTCTTT. It specifies CASNWGEGLGTEAFF.

Many counts were recorded for this clonotype. This chain connects TRBV10-3 to TRBJ1-1, with D perhaps TRBD1 (6 bases). Germline assignment: CDR1 ENHRY and CDR2 SYGVKD. CDR3 length: 14 amino acids. The V and J ends lost 9 bases and 0 bases respectively, with 14 bases between them. CDR3 nucleotides: TGTGCCATAAGACAGGATCTCATGAACACTGAAGCTTTCTTT. This codes for CAIRQDLMNTEAFF.

V gene TRBV7-7 combines with J gene TRBJ2-5; 7 nucleotides align to TRBD2. CDR1 and CDR2 (germline): SSHAT, FNYEAQ (reference sequence). The CDR3 is 12 residues long. The CDR3 DNA reads TGTGCTAGCGGGCCGGACCAAGAGACCCAGTACTTC. Its translation: CASGPDQETQYF.